A single sample is the source of the 23 T cell receptor beta chains below, sequenced in a study of blood T cell repertoires in COVID-19 (dated by TCRdb to 2018 to 2020). The library was prepared using the immunoSEQ multiplex PCR assay. Held by TCRdb, this immuneACCESS table contains in-frame sequences only and omits some clones. Under half of the omission traces to an unresolved V gene where checked; the cause of the rest is unknown. For this sample the table gives under 450,000 clones, of which approximately 90% were detected only once. In total, the top ten clones hold about 0.83% of the sample. The source material was PBMCs or T cells enriched from blood (not recorded which). Source of these receptors: a woman between 40 and 55 years old who had been exposed to COVID-19.

This clone was seen only once. The chain has TRBV2 and TRBJ1-2, with D unclear. V was shortened by 4 bases and J by 5 bases, with 11 bases between the two germline ends. The CDR3 is made up of 13 amino acids. CDR1 is SNHLY, CDR2 FYNNEI, per germline. Written as DNA, the CDR3 is TGTGCCAGCAGTGGTGCAGGCCTTTATGGCTACACCTTC. It translates to CASSGAGLYGYTF.

The genes are TRBV7-2 and TRBJ2-7; TRBD2 agrees at 9 bases. The CDR3 sequence is 18 residues long. V was clipped by 2 bases and J by 2 bases; unmatched bases: 13. Germline CDR1 SGHTA, CDR2 FQGNSA. The CDR3 sequence: CASSLRFAGGPSAYEQYF. In nucleotides, the CDR3 is TGTGCCAGCAGCTTAAGGTTCGCGGGAGGGCCAAGTGCCTACGAGCAGTACTTC. The full variable domain, its missing parts supplied by reference TRBV7-2 and TRBJ2-7, is GAGVSQSPSNKVTEKGKDVELRCDPISGHTALYWYRQSLGQGLEFLIYFQGNSAPDKSGLPSDRFSAERTGGSVSTLTIQRTQQEDSAVYLCASSLRFAGGPSAYEQYFGPGTRLTVT.

This clone was observed once. The CDR3 region has the DNA TGTGCCTGGAGTAAGGCAGCGGGGTTAAACACCGGGGAGCTGTTTTTT. Protein sequence: CAWSKAAGLNTGELFF. V is TRBV30 and J is TRBJ2-2; 7 nucleotides line up with TRBD2. Germline CDR1 GTSNPN, CDR2 SVGIG (reference sequence). V dropped 2 bases and J dropped 2; count of bases not matched to a gene: 8. CDR3 length: 16 amino acids. The whole variable domain, filled in from reference TRBV30 and TRBJ2-2, reads SQTIHQWPATLVQPVGSPLSLECTVEGTSNPNLYWYRQAAGRGLQLLFYSVGIGQISSEVPQNLSASRPQDRQFILSSKKLLLSDSGFYLCAWSKAAGLNTGELFFGEGSRLTVL.

This rearrangement joins TRBV7-9 to TRBJ1-6; TRBD1 matches at 7 bases. This CDR3 contains 14 residues. Germline V lookup: CDR1 SEHNR, CDR2 FQNEAQ (reference sequence). With V trimmed by 7 bases and J by 9 bases, 9 bases remained unmatched. The CDR3 sequence: CASTFDRVASPLHF. The CDR3 region has the DNA TGTGCCAGCACCTTCGACAGGGTCGCTTCACCCCTCCACTTT.

V usage is TRBV3-1 (or the pseudogene TRBV3-2) and J usage is TRBJ1-5, with 7 bases aligning to TRBD1. Germline V CDR1 and CDR2: LGHDT, YNNKEL (reference sequence). Trimming cost V 1 base and J 4 bases; bases outside gene matches: 7. This CDR3 comprises 16 residues. Here the CDR3 DNA reads TGTGCCAGCAGCCAAGGAAACAGGGGACAGAATCAGCCCCAGCATTTT. Translating gives CASSQGNRGQNQPQHF.

This chain connects TRBV5-1 to TRBJ2-5, with D maybe TRBD1 (5 bases). This CDR3 contains 14 residues. CDR1 SGHRS and CDR2 YFSETQ come from the germline V gene. V gave up 1 base and J gave up 4 bases, with 11 bases separating them. CDR3 loop: CASSLSEGAETQYF. The DNA for the CDR3 is TGCGCCAGCAGCTTGAGCGAAGGGGCAGAGACCCAGTACTTC.

This sequence joins TRBV5-1 and TRBJ1-2; maybe TRBD1 (5 bases). Germline V gene sequence: CDR1 SGHRS, CDR2 YFSETQ. This CDR3 is built from 14 residues. V shed 1 base and J shed 4 bases, with 11 bases lying between them. The CDR3 region is CASSLTPGLYGYTF. The CDR3 coding sequence is TGCGCCAGCAGCTTGACCCCGGGACTCTATGGCTACACCTTC.

The chain couples TRBV2 to TRBJ1-3, with TRBD1 matching 7 bases. Per germline, CDR1 SNHLY and CDR2 FYNNEI. V shed 7 bases and J 1 base; nucleotides not matched to a gene: 7. CDR3 size: 15 residues. CDR3 sequence (DNA): TGTGCCAGCAAGGTCAGGGGGTCGTCTGGAAACACCATATATTTT. Its translation is CASKVRGSSGNTIYF.

This chain uses TRBV19 with TRBJ1-4; possibly TRBD1 for D (5 bases). This CDR3 has 11 residues. The V and J ends lost 6 bases and 8 bases respectively, with 7 bases between them. Germline CDR1 LNHDA, CDR2 SQIVND (reference sequence). Written as DNA, the CDR3 is TGTGCCAGTAGATCAGGGGAAAAACTGTTTTTT. This gives the protein CASRSGEKLFF. Drawing the rest from reference TRBV19 and TRBJ1-4, the complete variable domain is DGGITQSPKYLFRKEGQNVTLSCEQNLNHDAMYWYRQDPGQGLRLIYYSQIVNDFQKGDIAEGYSVSREKKESFPLTVTSAQKNPTAFYLCASRSGEKLFFGSGTQLSVL.

The V call is TRBV2, the J call TRBJ2-7; weak D call: TRBD2 (6 bases). V lost 6 bases to trimming and J lost 2 bases, with 14 bases between them. Germline V gene lookup returns CDR1 SNHLY and CDR2 FYNNEI. This CDR3 is built from 14 residues. CDR3 nucleotides: TGTGCCAGCAGACCCCGGACGGGGGCCTACGAGCAGTACTTC. Translated, it gives CASRPRTGAYEQYF.

The chain uses TRBV9 and TRBJ1-3; 9 bases agree with TRBD1. Germline V CDR1 and CDR2: SGDLS, YYNGEE. With V trimmed by 4 bases and J by 2 bases, 16 bases remained unmatched. The CDR3 is 19 residues long. CDR3 in amino acids: CASSSQDSRQGDPGNTIYF. Here the CDR3 DNA reads TGTGCCAGCAGCTCCCAAGATAGTAGACAGGGGGATCCTGGAAACACCATATATTTT.

The chain employs TRBV7-8 and TRBJ1-2, with D tentatively TRBD1 (5 bases). V was clipped by 6 bases and J by 4 bases, with 18 bases between them. The germline V gene has CDR1 SGHVS and CDR2 FQNEAQ. The CDR3 consists of 15 residues. The CDR3 loop is CASRRIDSHLYGYTF. DNA for the CDR3: TGTGCCAGCAGGCGAATAGACAGCCACCTCTATGGCTACACCTTC.

The chain employs TRBV19 and TRBJ1-4; tentative D call: TRBD1 (6 bases). The CDR3 is 17 residues long. Trimming took off 5 bases at V and 3 bases at J, with 19 bases between the two ends. Germline loops: CDR1 LNHDA, CDR2 SQIVND (reference sequence). CDR3 protein: CASSRLPTGRANEKLFF. CDR3 sequence (DNA): TGTGCCAGTAGTCGCCTACCTACAGGGCGAGCTAATGAAAAACTGTTTTTT.

This chain uses TRBV4-1 with TRBJ2-7; D is perhaps TRBD2 (5 bases). The CDR3 runs to 15 residues. Germline CDR1 MGHRA, CDR2 YSYEKL. V was cut by 1 base and J by 0 bases, with 10 bases left in between. The CDR3 DNA is TGCGCCAGCAGCCAAGGTCGTAGCGACTCCTACGAGCAGTACTTC. It yields the protein CASSQGRSDSYEQYF.

On this clone itself: The DNA is left out, because the CDR3 cannot be placed on it with certainty; the CDR3 is given as TCRdb lists it. The chain combines TRBV9 with TRBJ1-2. The CDR3 is 13 residues long, counting both termini. From germline, CDR1 is SGDLS and CDR2 YYNGEE. The CDR3 sequence is CASSVGNGARHTF.

The rearrangement joins TRBV9 to TRBJ1-2, with 7 bases aligning to TRBD1. The CDR3 is 15 amino acids. Losses at the gene ends were 4 bases for V and 0 bases for J; bases not matched to a gene: 6. Germline V gene lookup returns CDR1 SGDLS and CDR2 YYNGEE. The CDR3: CASSPRTGANYGYTF. The CDR3 DNA is TGTGCCAGCAGCCCCCGGACAGGCGCTAACTATGGCTACACCTTC.

The J gene is TRBJ2-7, the V gene TRBV7-9; no definite D call. V was pared by 4 bases and J by 3 bases, with 10 bases between. This CDR3 contains 13 residues. Germline V gives CDR1 SEHNR, CDR2 FQNEAQ (reference sequence). The CDR3 reads CASSSLAGYEQYF. The CDR3 nucleotides are TGTGCCAGCAGCTCTTTAGCCGGCTACGAGCAGTACTTC.

The V and J genes are TRBV18 and TRBJ1-1, with a weak D call TRBD1 (5 bases). Germline CDR1 is KGHSH and CDR2 is LQKENI. Trimming removed 1 base from V and 0 bases from J, with 9 bases in between. CDR3 length: 15 amino acids. The CDR3 DNA is TGTGCCAGCTCACCACTTGACAGCTTGAACACTGAAGCTTTCTTT. It encodes CASSPLDSLNTEAFF.

Written as DNA, the CDR3 is TGCGCCAGCAACCCGGCGGGAGCCGGCCAAGAGACCCAGTACTTC. Its translation is CASNPAGAGQETQYF. The chain employs TRBV10-2 and TRBJ2-5; 7 bases agree with TRBD2. There are 15 residues in the CDR3. Per the germline V gene, CDR1 is WSHSY and CDR2 is SAAADI. V trimming: 7 bases; J trimming: 1 base; junction bases outside the gene matches: 9.

The CDR3 protein is CASTLDGNYGYTF. The CDR3 region has the DNA TGTGCCAGCACCCTAGACGGGAACTATGGCTACACCTTC. The chain has TRBV28 and TRBJ1-2; no clear D. Germline values: CDR1 MDHEN, CDR2 SYDVKM. This CDR3 spans 13 amino acids. Trimming removed 7 bases from V and 2 bases from J, with 11 bases in between.

The chain carries TRBV5-1 and TRBJ2-3, with 11 bases that match TRBD2. Trimming took 4 bases from V and 0 from J; bases not matched to a gene: 7. CDR1 and CDR2 from the germline V gene are SGHRS and YFSETQ. The CDR3 is 17 residues long. The CDR3 DNA sequence: TGCGCCAGCAGCCCCGGGCCTAGCGGGGGGAGCACAGATACGCAGTATTTT. Residues: CASSPGPSGGSTDTQYF. The entire variable domain, with the rest obtained from reference TRBV5-1 and TRBJ2-3, is as follows: KAGVTQTPRYLIKTRGQQVTLSCSPISGHRSVSWYQQTPGQGLQFLFEYFSETQRNKGNFPGRFSGRQFSNSRSEMNVSTLELGDSALYLCASSPGPSGGSTDTQYFGPGTRLTVL.

The chain is built from TRBV19 and TRBJ1-1; TRBD1 matches 9 bases. V gave up 9 bases and J gave up 5 bases; unmatched junction bases: 7. The germline V gene has CDR1 LNHDA and CDR2 SQIVND (reference sequence). The CDR3 is 13 residues long. The DNA for the CDR3 is TGTGCCAGCTGGGGACAGGGACGAACTGAAGCTTTCTTT. It encodes CASWGQGRTEAFF.

The chain joins TRBV24-1 to TRBJ2-1; 12 bases match TRBD2. The CDR3 runs 16 residues. V shed 10 bases, J shed 2 bases, and the junction held 8 bases outside the gene matches. The germline gives CDR1 KGHDR, CDR2 SFDVKD. Written as DNA, the CDR3 is TGTGCCACAAGGCCTAGCGGGGGGGCGCCCTACAATGAGCAGTTCTTC. Translating it yields CATRPSGGAPYNEQFF.